This TCR beta chain was sequenced in a study of T cell responses to AZD1222 COVID-19 vaccine (dated by TCRdb to the early 2020s). Notes on the research overall: A total of 233 trial participants underwent TCR sequencing, of whom about 210 had received two doses of AZD1222 and 26 had received two doses of the MenACWY control vaccine. Trial participants were enrolled by age into 18-55, 56-69 and 70-plus year subgroups, with roughly 150, 30 and 60 TCR-sequenced participants respectively.

The label giving this sample's time point can be read as: baseline before first vaccination. Reading the label with the study, this specimen's treatment or condition is: meningococcal conjugate vaccine given as trial control. Samples from vaccinated people were obtained from the UK trials COV001 and COV002, which included a single-blind randomized controlled phase 2/3 trial of AZD1222 (ChAdOx1 nCoV-19) in healthy adults. Trial participant PBMC samples were collected at day 0 and day 28 after the second dose for TCRbeta chain sequencing. This clone was detected only once. Its recognized antigen is unknown. No much larger clone exists at a distance of one base, and base qualities are not known. The CDR1 and CDR2 encoded by the germline V gene are SGDLS and YYNGEE. There are 15 amino acids in the CDR3, from cysteine to phenylalanine inclusive. Only CDR3 DNA is held: 45 bases, read in frame from base 1. Trimming costs V 0 bases and J 3 bases, and their ends lie 10 bases apart.

The CDR3 regions of human TCRbeta chains were subjected to immunosequencing. In the source study's methods: TCRs in the repertoires were matched against a reference library of SARS-CoV-2-specific TCRs that had been generated with the MIRA antigen-specificity platform. Breadth was defined as the fraction of unique TCRs that were SARS-CoV-2-associated. Depth was defined as the fraction of total T cells that were SARS-CoV-2-associated. Using the MIRA data, every spike-specific TCR was mapped to the spike region that the TCR reacted to and assigned to either a CD4 or a CD8 class. Log10-transformed breadth and depth values were compared by one-way ANOVA with Sidak's multiple comparisons tests. This is the immuneACCESS table as TCRdb keeps it, with only in-frame sequences that have V and J called. A part of the clones is gone; compared with another copy, unresolved V genes explain less than half, and the rest is unexplained. V and J calls and clone size follow that table, whereas D and trimming were derived from the DNA. The sample has 100,000 to 150,000 clones on record, about 90% of them singletons. Of the sample, about 4.1% falls within the top ten clones.

The research as a whole found: Nearly half of unique spike-specific TCRs reportedly recognized epitopes outside regions mutated in the B.1.351 and B.1.1.7 variants. Most participants were white British and females outnumbered males, and the authors suggested that clonal diversity may have been underestimated. The vaccine-associated CD4 TCRs covered the entire spike protein, and the dominant responses fell in regions 160-218 and 743-854. Conclusions about previously exposed vaccinees were limited because only six or seven AZD1222 recipients were SARS-CoV-2 seropositive at baseline. No day 14 peak-response samples were available, so repertoires were characterized only after the peak T cell response. A significant rise in spike-specific TCR breadth and depth was observed after two AZD1222 doses relative to day 0 and relative to MenACWY recipients. The 56-69-year group was small, and its depth increase did not reach significance, likely because of low power.

The sequence came from an adult in good health. This sequence uses TRBV9 and TRBJ2-1, and TRBD2 may be the D gene, going by 5 matching bases. Sequenced here: peripheral blood, sampled on day 0 of MenACWY control vaccination. CDR3 loop: CASSVAGTLYNEQFF. The nucleotide sequence reads as follows: TGTGCCAGCAGCGTAGCGGGAACCCTCTACAATGAGCAGTTCTTC.